This entry lists 7 T cell receptor beta chains sequenced from one sample in a study of cytomegalovirus exposure and HLA in healthy donors. The PCR made use of 60 Vbeta and 13 Jbeta primers. The repertoire was sequenced with immunoSEQ multiplex PCR; TCRdb's copy has only in-frame clones and lacks some. The table lists roughly 180,000 clones, around 85% of them singletons. Sequencing input: PBMCs. All receptors derive from a boy between 2 and 10 years old in good health and CMV-seronegative.

This clone was recorded only once. This chain uses TRBV6-4 with TRBJ2-3; TRBD2 matches 8 bases. The CDR3 contains 15 residues. Germline-derived CDR1 and CDR2 are MRHNA and SNTAGT. Unmatched junction bases numbered 0, after V lost 0 bases and J lost 1 base. The CDR3 spells CASSDSSGGTDTQYF. For the CDR3, the DNA is TGTGCCAGCAGTGACTCTAGCGGGGGCACAGATACGCAGTATTTT.

The V call is TRBV7-9, the J call TRBJ2-1; D is undetermined. The CDR3 is made up of 10 amino acids. V gave up 6 bases and J gave up 7 bases, with 4 bases separating them. Germline V gene sequence: CDR1 SEHNR, CDR2 FQNEAQ (reference sequence). DNA for the CDR3: TGTGCCAGCAGTCGGAATGAGCAGTTCTTC. This translates into CASSRNEQFF.

In its sample, this clone was seen a few times. The J gene is TRBJ1-1, the V gene TRBV19; no reliable D call. The V gene's germline CDR1 is LNHDA and CDR2 SQIVND (reference sequence). V was trimmed by 7 bases and J by 2 bases, leaving 8 bases between them. The CDR3 is made up of 12 amino acids. CDR3 loop: CASTRGNTEAFF. In nucleotides, the CDR3 is TGTGCCAGTACCCGGGGAAACACTGAAGCTTTCTTT.

V is TRBV7-8 and J is TRBJ1-1; possible D gene TRBD1, 5 bases. The CDR3 runs 14 residues. In germline, CDR1 is SGHVS, CDR2 FQNEAQ. Trimming left V 1 base short and J 7 bases short, with 13 bases between. The chain's CDR3 is CASSLGGRGDEAFF. The CDR3 nucleotides read TGTGCCAGCAGCTTAGGGGGCCGGGGGGATGAAGCTTTCTTT.

This chain joins TRBV5-5 and TRBJ1-2, with TRBD1 as a possible D gene (5 bases). Trimming took off 2 bases at V and 8 bases at J, with 13 bases between the two ends. This CDR3 is built from 13 residues. Per the germline V gene, CDR1 is SGHKS and CDR2 is YYEKEE (reference sequence). In DNA, the CDR3 is TGTGCCAGCAGCTTCCCGGGGACTCAGGGCTACACCTTC. Residues: CASSFPGTQGYTF.

V gene TRBV6-5 combines with J gene TRBJ2-1, with 7 bases lining up with TRBD2. With 2 bases clipped from V and 7 bases from J, the junction kept 8 bases outside the gene matches. The CDR3 is 15 amino acids. The V gene's germline CDR1 is MNHEY and CDR2 SVGAGI. The CDR3 DNA is TGTGCCAGCAGTTACGGGGGAGGGCCTAGGAATGAGCAGTTCTTC. This translates into CASSYGGGPRNEQFF.

The chain recombines TRBV6-4 with TRBJ2-7; tentative D call: TRBD1 (6 bases). Germline CDR1 reads MRHNA; CDR2 reads SNTAGT. V lost 3 bases to trimming and J lost 13 bases, with 13 bases between them. The CDR3 consists of 11 residues. The DNA of the CDR3 is TGTGCCAGCAGTGAAGGACAGTTACTTTACTTC. This sequence encodes CASSEGQLLYF.